A single sample is the source of the 21 T cell receptor beta chains below, sequenced in a study of blood T cell repertoires in COVID-19. Some clones are missing from TCRdb's copy, which holds only in-frame ones; the method was immunoSEQ multiplex PCR. The sample contains around 300,000 clones, roughly 84% of which appear only once. The sample comprised peripheral blood. Receptor source: a middle-aged man with active or convalescent COVID-19.

The chain uses TRBV18 and TRBJ2-7; 8 positions match TRBD1. Germline V lookup: CDR1 KGHSH, CDR2 LQKENI. The CDR3 has 17 amino acids. After removal of 2 bases from V and 1 base from J, the junction contained 10 bases not matched to a gene. The CDR3: CASSPRVGQGFSYEQYF. CDR3 nucleotide sequence: TGTGCCAGCTCACCAAGGGTCGGACAGGGATTTTCCTACGAGCAGTACTTC.

The rearrangement links TRBV6-1 to TRBJ1-4, with a tentative D call TRBD1 (6 bases). Per the germline V gene, CDR1 is MNHNS and CDR2 is SASEGT. The CDR3 length is 14 residues. V gave up 3 bases and J gave up 7 bases, with 12 bases separating them. CDR3 loop: CASSEGAGSEKLFF. In nucleotides, the CDR3 is TGTGCCAGCAGTGAGGGGGCAGGGAGTGAAAAACTGTTTTTT.

This chain connects TRBV4-2 to TRBJ2-1; D unresolved. This CDR3 is 15 amino acids long. V shed 0 bases and J shed 0 bases, with 6 bases lying between them. Looked up from germline, CDR1 is LGHNA and CDR2 is YNFKEQ. CDR3 DNA sequence: TGTGCCAGCAGCCAAGACTGGCTCTCCTACAATGAGCAGTTCTTC. Its protein product is CASSQDWLSYNEQFF.

In the case of this clone: The same CDR3 also results from other DNA sequences found in this sample. The chain is built from TRBV18 and TRBJ1-4; 7 bases map to TRBD1. This CDR3 contains 14 residues. The J segment lost 3 bases and the V segment lost 2 bases, leaving 0 bases of the junction unmatched. Germline lookup yields CDR1 KGHSH and CDR2 LQKENI. CDR3 amino acids: CASSPTGANEKLFF. The CDR3 nucleotides read TGTGCCAGCTCACCAACAGGGGCTAATGAAAAACTGTTTTTT.

This clone has more than one count but fewer than ten. Other DNA sequences from this sample encode an identical CDR3 as well. The gene calls are TRBV5-4 and TRBJ1-3, with TRBD1 identical over 8 bases. Germline V lookup: CDR1 SGHNT, CDR2 YYREEE (reference sequence). The CDR3 is 14 residues long. V was pared by 3 bases and J by 4 bases, with 3 bases of the junction left unmatched. The CDR3 DNA reads as TGTGCCAGCAGCTCGCAGGGGGCGGGAAACACCATATATTTT. Translating it yields CASSSQGAGNTIYF.

This clone has just a few counts. The chain couples TRBV2 to TRBJ1-4; D is ambiguous. The CDR3 has 14 amino acids. The ends were cut back, 2 bases at V and 8 bases at J, with 12 bases in the middle. CDR1 is SNHLY and CDR2 is FYNNEI in the germline V gene. DNA for the CDR3: TGTGCCAGCAGTGAAAATATCGCACGGGAAAAACTGTTTTTT. Translating it yields CASSENIAREKLFF.

The chain is built from TRBV30 and TRBJ1-1, with 7 bases fitting TRBD1. Looked up from germline, CDR1 is GTSNPN and CDR2 is SVGIG (reference sequence). V shed 3 bases, J shed 4 bases, and the junction held 8 bases outside the gene matches. The CDR3 extends over 14 amino acids. The CDR3 sequence is CAWRSGGRGTEAFF. Written as DNA, the CDR3 is TGTGCCTGGAGATCAGGGGGACGAGGCACTGAAGCTTTCTTT.

The genes are TRBV7-9 and TRBJ1-1, with TRBD1 matching over 8 bases. The CDR3 has 14 residues. CDR1 and CDR2 from the germline V gene are SEHNR and FQNEAQ (reference sequence). V shed 5 bases and J 4 bases; nucleotides not matched to a gene: 6. The CDR3 DNA reads TGTGCCAGCAGCCCTCAGGACAGGGCCACTGAAGCTTTCTTT. Encoded protein: CASSPQDRATEAFF.

The chain carries TRBV2 and TRBJ1-5; 10 bases line up with TRBD1. CDR1 SNHLY and CDR2 FYNNEI come from the germline V gene. The J segment lost 0 bases and the V segment lost 5 bases, leaving 7 bases of the junction unmatched. This CDR3 is built from 17 residues. The CDR3 protein is CASSQFGTGDSNQPQHF. The CDR3 DNA follows: TGTGCCAGCAGTCAATTCGGGACAGGGGATAGCAATCAGCCCCAGCATTTT.

The chain recombines TRBV6-6 with TRBJ1-4; 8 nucleotides match TRBD1. Germline V gene data show CDR1 as MNHNY and CDR2 as SVGAGI (reference sequence). The junction had 8 bases not matched to a gene; V was cut back by 6 bases and J by 8 bases. The CDR3 is 14 residues long. CDR3 in DNA: TGTGCCAGCAGGCTTGGACAGGGAGGGGAAAAACTGTTTTTT. This sequence encodes CASRLGQGGEKLFF.

This chain joins TRBV5-1 and TRBJ2-6, with TRBD1 matching over 9 bases. Germline-derived CDR1 and CDR2 are SGHRS and YFSETQ. CDR3 length: 16 residues. V was pared by 4 bases and J by 3 bases, with 5 bases of the junction left unmatched. The CDR3 sequence: CASSVQGAYGANVLTF. In DNA, the CDR3 is TGCGCCAGCAGCGTACAGGGGGCATATGGGGCCAACGTCCTGACTTTC.

The chain employs TRBV7-8 and TRBJ2-5; weak D call: TRBD2 (5 bases). Trimming stripped 0 bases from V and 2 bases from J, with 16 bases between. The CDR3 is made up of 17 amino acids. Germline V gene lookup returns CDR1 SGHVS and CDR2 FQNEAQ. CDR3 sequence reads: CASSLAGTRFTQETQYF. CDR3 bases: TGTGCCAGCAGCTTAGCAGGTACTAGGTTCACACAAGAGACCCAGTACTTC.

In this sample, this clone turned up a few times. This chain connects TRBV2 to TRBJ1-4; the match to TRBD1 covers 9 bases. There are 19 residues in the CDR3. J was trimmed by 0 bases and V by 1 base; bases with no gene match: 9. Per germline, CDR1 SNHLY and CDR2 FYNNEI. For the CDR3, the DNA is TGTGCCAGCAGTGAAGGGAGGACAGGGGTCCTTTCAACTAATGAAAAACTGTTTTTT. As protein: CASSEGRTGVLSTNEKLFF.

The chain combines TRBV4-3 with TRBJ1-1, with 8 positions matching TRBD1. CDR1 is LGHNA, CDR2 YSLEER, per germline. The CDR3 totals 16 residues. J gave up 4 bases and V 0 bases, and 7 bases lay outside the gene matches. CDR3 DNA: TGCGCCAGCAGCCAAGAGACCAGACAGGGGATCACTGAAGCTTTCTTT. Amino acid sequence: CASSQETRQGITEAFF.

The CDR3 region is CASSILWLSGQIASRNTEAFF. For the CDR3, the DNA is TGTGCCAGTAGTATTCTTTGGTTATCTGGGCAGATCGCCTCAAGGAACACTGAAGCTTTCTTT. This sequence joins TRBV19 and TRBJ1-1; D gene uncertain. Trimming removed 3 bases at V and 1 base at J, with 30 bases between. CDR1 LNHDA and CDR2 SQIVND come from the germline V gene (reference sequence). This CDR3 has 21 residues.

This chain uses TRBV6-2 or TRBV6-3 with TRBJ1-6; 9 bases are shared with TRBD1. CDR3 length: 16 amino acids. Germline CDR1 MNHEY, CDR2 SVGEGT. V trimming: 6 bases; J trimming: 10 bases; junction bases outside the gene matches: 13. CDR3 sequence (DNA): TGTGCCAGCAGCGGCGGACAGGGGTTCCTGGAGTCACCCCTCCACTTT. Its protein is CASSGGQGFLESPLHF.

This clone was observed a handful of times. CDR3 sequence (DNA): TGTGCCAGCAGCCCAGGGACAGTTGCAACTAATGAAAAACTGTTTTTT. Residues: CASSPGTVATNEKLFF. V and J are TRBV7-9 and TRBJ1-4, with 7 bases matching TRBD1. V lost 5 bases to trimming and J lost 0 bases; unmatched junction nucleotides: 6. The germline V gene encodes CDR1 SEHNR and CDR2 FQNEAQ (reference sequence). The length of the CDR3 is 16 residues.

The rearrangement uses TRBV28 and TRBJ2-7, with 8 bases fitting TRBD2. V dropped 4 bases and J dropped 5; count of bases not matched to a gene: 13. The CDR3 length is 16 residues. The germline gives CDR1 MDHEN, CDR2 SYDVKM. CDR3 nucleotides: TGTGCCAGCAGTTCCCCGGGAGGGGGTACTATCCACGAGCAGTACTTC. Its protein is CASSSPGGGTIHEQYF.

The rearrangement uses TRBV19 and TRBJ2-7; 7 bases fit TRBD2. The CDR3 has 15 amino acids. The germline V gene encodes CDR1 LNHDA and CDR2 SQIVND (reference sequence). J was trimmed by 2 bases and V by 0 bases; bases with no gene match: 4. The CDR3 region has the DNA TGTGCCAGTAGTATAGAGGCGGGAGTAACCTACGAGCAGTACTTC. It encodes CASSIEAGVTYEQYF.

This sequence joins TRBV7-8 and TRBJ2-7; 10 bases are shared with TRBD1. Trimming cost V 5 bases and J 4 bases; bases outside gene matches: 8. Per germline, CDR1 SGHVS and CDR2 FQNEAQ. The CDR3 is 15 residues long. In nucleotides, the CDR3 is TGTGCCAGCAGCGCCCGACAGGGGGCCCTATACGAGCAGTACTTC. It is translated as CASSARQGALYEQYF. Complete variable domain (other parts from reference TRBV7-8 and TRBJ2-7): GAGVSQSPRYKVAKRGQDVALRCDPISGHVSLFWYQQALGQGPEFLTYFQNEAQLDKSGLPSDRFFAERPEGSVSTLKIQRTQQEDSAVYLCASSARQGALYEQYFGPGTRLTVT.

The chain is built from TRBV6-5 and TRBJ1-5, with 7 bases aligning to TRBD1. Trimming took 0 bases from V and 6 from J; bases not matched to a gene: 5. Germline V gene sequence: CDR1 MNHEY, CDR2 SVGAGI. The CDR3 sequence is 15 residues long. Here the CDR3 DNA reads TGTGCCAGCAGTTACTCGAAACAGGGGTCTCAGCCCCAGCATTTT. It codes for CASSYSKQGSQPQHF.